This T cell receptor (beta chain) was observed in a study of early T cells in non-severe SARS-CoV-2 infection. Study-wide context: The input, bulk RNA from unsorted whole blood, was sequenced, and chains were unpaired.

Individual cDNA molecules carried attached unique molecular identifiers. TCRdb reprocessed the 5' RACE reads via MiXCR and lists one record per CDR3 protein. Here the sample spans some 64,000 distinct CDR3 sequences, 10% to 11% being singletons. This clonotype has a handful of counts. Its target is not known. V lost 5 bases and J lost 4; bases outside the gene matches: 4. Per germline, CDR1 DFQATT and CDR2 SNEGSKA (reference sequence). This CDR3 comprises 14 residues. Study-level results: Anti-spike CD8 responses were favored in VDJdb matching, and private and CD4 specificities were missed.

The TCR comes from an adult who was a healthcare worker with PCR-confirmed SARS-CoV-2 infection or an uninfected control (not recorded which). What was sequenced was whole blood. This chain links TRBV20-1 with TRBJ2-1; 11 nucleotides align to TRBD2. CDR3 sequence reads: CSARRTSGYNEQFF. The DNA for the CDR3 is TGCAGTGCTCGCCGGACTAGCGGGTACAATGAGCAGTTCTTC.